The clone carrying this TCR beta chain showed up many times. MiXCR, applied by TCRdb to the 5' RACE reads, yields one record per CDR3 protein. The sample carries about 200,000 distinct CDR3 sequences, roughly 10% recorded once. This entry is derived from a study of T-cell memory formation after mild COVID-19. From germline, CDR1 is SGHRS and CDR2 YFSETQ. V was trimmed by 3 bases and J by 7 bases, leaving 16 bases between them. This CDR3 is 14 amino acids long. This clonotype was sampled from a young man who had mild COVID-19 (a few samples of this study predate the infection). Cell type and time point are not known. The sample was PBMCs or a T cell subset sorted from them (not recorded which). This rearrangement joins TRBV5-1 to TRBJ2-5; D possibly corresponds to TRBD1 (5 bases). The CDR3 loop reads CASSSGVGLVTQYF. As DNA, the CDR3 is TGCGCCAGCAGCTCTGGAGTGGGGCTTGTGACCCAGTACTTC.